This T cell receptor (beta chain) was sequenced during a study of CD8+CD57+ T cells in acquired aplastic anemia. Study-level information: DNA recovered from sorted CD4+ and CD8+ cells had a mean of around 3.2 ug.

Patients selected for sequencing had displayed CD8+CD57+ cell expansion by flow cytometry. Prior therapy had not been administered to any patient at the time of blood sampling. The study's findings and limits: CD8+ Simpson's diversity did not differ significantly between patients and controls. Researchers report that some 31 CD8+ CDR3 sequences appeared in both patients and controls.

The germline gives CDR1 SGHTA, CDR2 FQGNSA. This CDR3 is built from 15 residues. The study profiled TCR beta VDJ and CDR3 using genomic DNA as template. Each CDR3 protein gets one entry after TCRdb re-called the reads with MiXCR. The repertoire holds 75,000 to 80,000 distinct CDR3 sequences, with about 70% as singletons. Turning to this clonotype: Its target is not known. One junction end disagrees with the germline gene, perhaps due to a read error.

The sequencing sample was made of sorted CD4+, CD8+, or CD8+CD57+ T cells (not recorded which) from PBMCs. The V and J genes are TRBV7-2 and TRBJ1-1; 10 nucleotides match TRBD1. The source is a human donor with aplastic anemia. CDR3 in DNA: TGTGCTAGCAGCTTAGTCGGGACAGGGGATGACCAAGCTTTCTTT. Translating it yields CASSLVGTGDDQAFF.